This TCR beta chain emerged from a study of shared clonotypes between healthy human individuals. CD8 cells regarded as naive lacked CD45RO, were positively chosen for CCR7, and omitted terminally differentiated effector memory CD45RA+ cells. The V and J ends lost 0 bases and 5 bases respectively, with 5 bases between them. The CDR3 has 12 residues. CDR1 and CDR2 (germline): SGHRS, YFSETQ. TCRdb's table, derived via immunoSEQ multiplex PCR, lists solely in-frame clones and lacks some. The table includes roughly 2,000,000 clones, less than 95% detected once. Notes on this clone: Other nucleotide sequences in the sample specify the same CDR3.

The material sequenced was naive CD8+ T cells sorted from blood. The source of this sequence is a man younger than 35 in good health. The chain carries TRBV5-1 and TRBJ1-1; D not certain. This CDR3 reads CASSLGPTEAFF. CDR3 nucleotide sequence: TGCGCCAGCAGCTTGGGACCTACTGAAGCTTTCTTT.